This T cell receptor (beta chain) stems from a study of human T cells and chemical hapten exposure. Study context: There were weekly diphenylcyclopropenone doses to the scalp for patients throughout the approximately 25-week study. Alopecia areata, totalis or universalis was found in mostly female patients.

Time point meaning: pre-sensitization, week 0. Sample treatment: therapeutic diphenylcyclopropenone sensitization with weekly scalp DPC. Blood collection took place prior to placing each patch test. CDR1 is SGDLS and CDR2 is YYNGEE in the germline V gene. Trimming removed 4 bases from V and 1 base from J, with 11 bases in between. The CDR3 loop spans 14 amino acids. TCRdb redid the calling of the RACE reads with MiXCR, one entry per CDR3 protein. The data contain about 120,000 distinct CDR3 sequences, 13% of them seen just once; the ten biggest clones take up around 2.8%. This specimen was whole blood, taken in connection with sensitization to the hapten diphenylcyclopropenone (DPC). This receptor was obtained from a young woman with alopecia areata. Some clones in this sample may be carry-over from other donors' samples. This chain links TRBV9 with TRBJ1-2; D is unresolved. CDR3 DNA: TGTGCCAGCAGCCCCGAGAGGATTAACTATGGCTACACCTTC. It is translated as CASSPERINYGYTF.